One sample yielded the 19 T cell receptor beta chains listed below, sequenced in a study of T-cell memory formation after mild COVID-19. TCRdb processed the 5' RACE reads anew with MiXCR; each CDR3 protein has one entry. The sample has roughly 620,000 distinct CDR3 sequences; approximately 18% are singletons. Material for sequencing was PBMCs or a T cell subset sorted from them (not recorded which). The receptors derive from an adult woman who had mild COVID-19 (a few samples of this study predate the infection). Cell type and time point are not known.

This clonotype appeared a few times. The chain combines TRBV18 with TRBJ2-1; 8 nucleotides line up with TRBD1. The germline CDR1 and CDR2 sequences are KGHSH and LQKENI. The CDR3 consists of 15 residues. The ends lost 0 bases at V and 6 bases at J; junction bases unmatched: 4. The CDR3 bases are TGTGCCAGCTCACCACCGGACAGGGTTTCCAATGAGCAGTTCTTC. Protein sequence: CASSPPDRVSNEQFF. Full variable domain (missing parts from reference TRBV18 and TRBJ2-1): NAGVMQNPRHLVRRRGQEARLRCSPMKGHSHVYWYRQLPEEGLKFMVYLQKENIIDESGMPKERFSAEFPKEGPSILRIQQVVRGDSAAYFCASSPPDRVSNEQFFGPGTRLTVL.

The chain carries TRBV4-3 and TRBJ2-7; D is undetermined. The CDR3 spans 9 residues. Germline-derived CDR1 and CDR2 are LGHNA and YSLEER. Trimming left V 4 bases short and J 12 bases short, with 7 bases between. The DNA of the CDR3 is TGCGCCAGCAGCCTCCTGGGGTACTTC. Protein sequence: CASSLLGYF.

V usage is TRBV7-2 and J usage is TRBJ1-3; 8 positions agree with TRBD1. This CDR3 contains 15 residues. The V gene's germline CDR1 is SGHTA and CDR2 FQGNSA. With V trimmed by 5 bases and J by 1 base, 4 bases remained unmatched. This CDR3 is CASSARQGSGNTIYF. In DNA, the CDR3 is TGTGCCAGCAGCGCCAGACAGGGGTCTGGAAACACCATATATTTT.

The rearrangement links TRBV6-2 or TRBV6-3 to TRBJ2-7, with 10 bases lining up with TRBD1. This CDR3 comprises 17 residues. Germline CDR1 is MNHEY and CDR2 is SVGEGT. V was clipped by 4 bases and J by 5 bases; unmatched bases: 14. The DNA of the CDR3 is TGTGCCAGCAGTTCCGGGACAGGGGTCCCTTGGTTCCACGAGCAGTACTTC. It codes for CASSSGTGVPWFHEQYF.

This chain joins TRBV7-2 and TRBJ2-1, with 14 bases that match TRBD2. J gave up 10 bases and V 5 bases, and 13 bases lay outside the gene matches. The CDR3 has 17 amino acids. Germline V gene lookup returns CDR1 SGHTA and CDR2 FQGNSA. Written as DNA, the CDR3 is TGTGCCAGCAGCCTGGGACTAGCGGGAGCTGGGCGGAAAGAGCAGTTCTTC. It is translated as CASSLGLAGAGRKEQFF.

The chain couples TRBV18 to TRBJ2-1; 9 nucleotides match TRBD1. This CDR3 is built from 17 residues. V gave up 4 bases and J gave up 3 bases; unmatched junction bases: 10. Germline assignment: CDR1 KGHSH and CDR2 LQKENI. The CDR3 DNA is TGTGCCAGCTCACAACGGGACAGGGAGGTTGGCTACAATGAGCAGTTCTTC. Its translation: CASSQRDREVGYNEQFF.

The CDR3 DNA reads as TGTGCCAGCAGCTTAGCAGGGGCAGGGGAAGGATACGAGCAGTACTTC. Translated: CASSLAGAGEGYEQYF. The rearrangement links TRBV7-2 to TRBJ2-7, with D tentatively TRBD1 (6 bases). The germline CDR1 and CDR2 sequences are SGHTA and FQGNSA. CDR3 length equals 16 residues. V shed 0 bases and J shed 4 bases, with 16 bases lying between them.

The V and J genes are TRBV12-3 or TRBV12-4 and TRBJ2-2, with 11 bases identical to TRBD1. The CDR3 runs 16 residues. V shed 3 bases and J 4 bases; nucleotides not matched to a gene: 4. CDR3 sequence reads: CASSFGTGGGTGELFF. The CDR3 DNA reads TGTGCCAGCAGTTTCGGGACAGGGGGGGGCACCGGGGAGCTGTTTTTT.

The rearrangement uses TRBV7-2 and TRBJ2-1, with 11 positions matching TRBD2. This CDR3 spans 17 amino acids. After removal of 0 bases from V and 5 bases from J, the junction contained 6 bases not matched to a gene. CDR1 and CDR2 from the germline V gene are SGHTA and FQGNSA. The CDR3 bases are TGTGCCAGCAGCTTAGCGCGGAGTAGCGGGAGGGACAATGAGCAGTTCTTC. The encoded protein is CASSLARSSGRDNEQFF. Supplemented by reference TRBV7-2 and TRBJ2-1, the full variable domain reads GAGVSQSPSNKVTEKGKDVELRCDPISGHTALYWYRQSLGQGLEFLIYFQGNSAPDKSGLPSDRFSAERTGGSVSTLTIQRTQQEDSAVYLCASSLARSSGRDNEQFFGPGTRLTVL.

The chain uses TRBV24-1 and TRBJ2-2; D unclear. The CDR3 runs 15 residues. Trimming removed 1 base from V and 1 base from J, with 6 bases in between. CDR1 and CDR2 from the germline V gene are KGHDR and SFDVKD. The CDR3 protein is CATSDLKENTGELFF. For the CDR3, the DNA is TGTGCCACCAGTGATTTAAAGGAGAACACCGGGGAGCTGTTTTTT.

A few counts support this clonotype. The chain uses TRBV5-1 and TRBJ1-1, with D possibly matching TRBD1 (6 bases). The V and J ends lost 3 bases and 11 bases respectively, with 17 bases between them. From germline, CDR1 is SGHRS and CDR2 YFSETQ. This CDR3 is 13 amino acids long. The chain's CDR3 is CASSSGQTRGAFF. In DNA form, the CDR3 reads TGCGCCAGCAGCTCTGGACAGACCCGAGGGGCTTTCTTT.

This clonotype was counted ten times or more. This chain uses TRBV7-6 with TRBJ2-1; tentative D call: TRBD1 (6 bases). Trimming stripped 5 bases from V and 5 bases from J, with 16 bases between. The CDR3 contains 15 residues. CDR1 and CDR2 (germline): SGHVS, FNYEAQ. The CDR3 protein is CASSPIQGGHNEQFF. The DNA of the CDR3 is TGTGCCAGCAGCCCAATACAGGGTGGCCACAATGAGCAGTTCTTC.

Only a few counts were recorded for this clonotype. V and J are TRBV7-2 and TRBJ2-2, with D maybe TRBD2 (6 bases). The V end was cut by 6 bases, the J end by 2 bases, with 13 bases between. This CDR3 region has 15 residues. Germline CDR1 reads SGHTA; CDR2 reads FQGNSA. The CDR3 region has the DNA TGTGCCAGCAGAACCGGGACTGTTAACACCGGGGAGCTGTTTTTT. Translated: CASRTGTVNTGELFF.

This clonotype showed up just a few times. The chain employs TRBV12-3 or TRBV12-4 and TRBJ1-5, with D unclear. This CDR3 has 15 residues. V was pared by 0 bases and J by 0 bases, with 6 bases between. The CDR3 DNA reads TGTGCCAGCAGTTTAGCACAGAATAGCAATCAGCCCCAGCATTTT. This codes for CASSLAQNSNQPQHF.

The chain couples TRBV5-1 to TRBJ2-5; D tentatively reads TRBD1 or TRBD2 (5 bases each). The CDR3 sequence is 15 residues long. In germline, CDR1 is SGHRS, CDR2 YFSETQ. V lost 3 bases and J 4 bases, leaving 16 bases between the germline ends. In DNA form, the CDR3 reads TGCGCCAGCAGCTATACCGAAGGGACCCTAGAGACCCAGTACTTC. Its protein product is CASSYTEGTLETQYF. The variable domain in full, with the rest retrieved from reference TRBV5-1 and TRBJ2-5, is KAGVTQTPRYLIKTRGQQVTLSCSPISGHRSVSWYQQTPGQGLQFLFEYFSETQRNKGNFPGRFSGRQFSNSRSEMNVSTLELGDSALYLCASSYTEGTLETQYFGPGTRLLVL.

This clonotype was recorded many times. V usage is TRBV5-1 and J usage is TRBJ2-5; 9 positions match TRBD2. The CDR3 extends over 18 amino acids. Germline V lookup: CDR1 SGHRS, CDR2 YFSETQ. V shed 5 bases, J shed 3 bases, and the junction held 17 bases outside the gene matches. DNA of the CDR3: TGCGCCAGCAGGCTAAGCCCCCTCAGCGGGGGGATGGAAGAGACCCAGTACTTC. Protein: CASRLSPLSGGMEETQYF.

The J gene is TRBJ1-6, the V gene TRBV7-9; D gene ambiguous. V gave up 0 bases and J gave up 7 bases, with 10 bases separating them. The CDR3 totals 15 residues. Germline V gene sequence: CDR1 SEHNR, CDR2 FQNEAQ (reference sequence). In nucleotides, the CDR3 is TGTGCCAGCAGCTTAGCGGAGGTTCAGAATTCACCCCTCCACTTT. Protein product: CASSLAEVQNSPLHF.

This rearrangement joins TRBV7-2 to TRBJ2-5, with 7 positions matching TRBD2. After removal of 6 bases from V and 5 bases from J, the junction contained 12 bases not matched to a gene. CDR3 length equals 15 residues. The germline gives CDR1 SGHTA, CDR2 FQGNSA. The DNA of the CDR3 is TGTGCCAGCAGATCACTAGCGCGAGTACGTGAGACCCAGTACTTC. Translating it yields CASRSLARVRETQYF.

The rearrangement uses TRBV4-3 and TRBJ2-1; 14 bases align to TRBD2. CDR3 length equals 14 residues. J was trimmed by 15 bases and V by 3 bases; bases with no gene match: 7. In germline, CDR1 is LGHNA, CDR2 YSLEER. CDR3 DNA: TGCGCCAGCAGCCAGCGACTAGCGGGAGGGCCTGGGTTCTTC. Translating it yields CASSQRLAGGPGFF.